The source of this TCR beta chain is a study of blood T cell repertoires in COVID-19. The repertoire was sequenced with immunoSEQ multiplex PCR; TCRdb's copy has only in-frame clones and lacks some. The repertoire holds roughly 130,000 clones, with less than 90% as singletons. CDR3 length equals 14 residues. The germline CDR1 and CDR2 sequences are SNHLY and FYNNEI. V was cut by 7 bases and J by 0 bases, with 9 bases left in between. This chain uses TRBV2 with TRBJ2-2; D gene unclear. This sequence originates from a man between 35 and 55 years old with acute COVID-19. Sequencing used PBMCs or T cells enriched from blood (not recorded which). CDR3 amino acids: CASTRYANTGELFF. CDR3 DNA sequence: TGTGCCAGCACGCGTTATGCGAACACCGGGGAGCTGTTTTTT.